The TCR beta chain under discussion was sequenced for a study of blood T cells in healthy people across ages. Study details: In model experiments, template switching was able to capture about one barcoded beta molecule for every two T cells that were present. Study findings and constraints: Observed TCR beta diversity showed a strong correlation with the percentage of naive T cells as measured by flow cytometry.

The CDR3 covers 14 residues. V lost 6 bases, J lost 3 bases, and 15 bases lay in between. Per germline, CDR1 MDHEN and CDR2 SYDVKM. PCR was performed a second time for about 7 to 12 cycles using a sample-barcoded 5' primer and a J-beta primer mix. At least 3 million CDR3-containing paired-end reads were obtained per sample. Each CDR3 protein is one row after TCRdb ran MiXCR on the 5' RACE reads. This table holds roughly 800,000 distinct CDR3 sequences, roughly 24% found once. For this clonotype: Antigen specificity is unknown.

These same data were also listed under a study on T cells of mothers and their children. From that paper: In this cohort, donors were a few healthy Caucasian mothers plus their six children.

This receptor was identified in a boy aged 5-17 years in good health. This rearrangement joins TRBV28 to TRBJ2-7, with unresolved D. Sequenced input: blood. In DNA form, the CDR3 reads TGTGCCAGCAGCCTCGCCCAGGCTCACTACGAGCAGTACTTC. Protein sequence: CASSLAQAHYEQYF.